Each of the 26 T cell receptor beta chains below was sequenced from the same sample in a study of shared clonotypes between healthy human individuals. Sequencing used immunoSEQ multiplex PCR; TCRdb keeps in-frame clones, though not all of them. The data hold about 2,500,000 clones, with about 92% observed a single time. The sample consisted of naive CD4+ T cells sorted from blood. Described subset: CD45RA+ positively selected. Source of these receptors: a man between 18 and 29 years old in good health.

The J gene is TRBJ1-1, the V gene TRBV2; D uncertain. The CDR3 totals 14 residues. Trimming took off 1 base at V and 0 bases at J, with 6 bases between the two ends. Germline V gives CDR1 SNHLY, CDR2 FYNNEI. CDR3 coding DNA: TGTGCCAGCAGTGAAGTTACGATGAACACTGAAGCTTTCTTT. This encodes CASSEVTMNTEAFF.

This sequence joins TRBV30 and TRBJ1-4; 8 nucleotides agree with TRBD1. J lost 4 bases, V lost 4 bases, and 11 bases had no gene match. Per the germline V gene, CDR1 is GTSNPN and CDR2 is SVGIG (reference sequence). The CDR3 spans 16 residues. The CDR3 nucleotides are TGTGCCTGGACAGGGCAGGGGGCTCGGGGTAATGAAAAACTGTTTTTT. Encoded protein: CAWTGQGARGNEKLFF.

This chain connects TRBV9 to TRBJ1-2; maybe TRBD1 (6 bases). Germline V gene sequence: CDR1 SGDLS, CDR2 YYNGEE. The CDR3 runs to 15 residues. The V gene lost 4 bases and the J gene lost 3 bases, with 16 bases spanning the gap. The CDR3 loop is CASSPSWTAHYGYTF. The CDR3 nucleotides are TGTGCCAGCAGCCCCTCCTGGACAGCGCACTATGGCTACACCTTC.

V usage is TRBV7-9 and J usage is TRBJ2-3; 8 bases are a match to TRBD2. This CDR3 is 15 amino acids long. V dropped 4 bases and J dropped 1; count of bases not matched to a gene: 4. Germline CDR1 reads SEHNR; CDR2 reads FQNEAQ (reference sequence). CDR3 in amino acids: CASSYGGVGTDTQYF. The CDR3 bases are TGTGCCAGCAGCTACGGGGGGGTTGGCACAGATACGCAGTATTTT.

J is TRBJ1-5 and V is TRBV14, with D tentatively TRBD1 (6 bases). Trimming removed 2 bases from V and 6 bases from J, with 11 bases in between. From germline, CDR1 is SGHDN and CDR2 FVKESK. The CDR3 runs to 14 residues. CDR3 DNA sequence: TGTGCCAGCAGCCAACCAGGGGTGGGTCAGCCCCAGCATTTT. Encoded protein: CASSQPGVGQPQHF.

The V call is TRBV7-9, the J call TRBJ2-3; 9 nucleotides agree with TRBD2. The V gene's germline CDR1 is SEHNR and CDR2 FQNEAQ (reference sequence). The CDR3 length is 16 residues. J lost 2 bases, V lost 5 bases, and 8 bases had no gene match. CDR3 region: CASSARLAATTDTQYF. CDR3 in DNA: TGTGCCAGCAGCGCAAGACTAGCGGCAACCACAGATACGCAGTATTTT.

This clone occurred once. This chain uses TRBV30 with TRBJ2-1; D is possibly TRBD2 (5 bases). The CDR3 covers 14 residues. V lost 2 bases and J lost 0, with 8 bases in between. Per the germline V gene, CDR1 is GTSNPN and CDR2 is SVGIG (reference sequence). As DNA, the CDR3 is TGTGCCTGGAGTCCAGCGGTCTCCTACAATGAGCAGTTCTTC. Protein sequence: CAWSPAVSYNEQFF.

The chain carries TRBV9 and TRBJ2-7; 7 positions match TRBD1. V lost 1 base to trimming and J lost 1 base; unmatched junction nucleotides: 2. The CDR3 runs to 14 residues. Germline CDR1 reads SGDLS; CDR2 reads YYNGEE. Here the CDR3 reads CASSVRDSSYEQYF. In nucleotides, the CDR3 is TGTGCCAGCAGCGTAAGGGACAGTTCCTACGAGCAGTACTTC.

V and J are TRBV5-1 and TRBJ2-5; D call uncertain. The CDR3 covers 14 residues. The V end was cut by 3 bases, the J end by 1 base, with 10 bases between. The V gene's germline CDR1 is SGHRS and CDR2 YFSETQ. The DNA for the CDR3 is TGCGCCAGCAGCTCAGGCTCCACCCAAGAGACCCAGTACTTC. This translates into CASSSGSTQETQYF. Variable domain in full (rest from reference TRBV5-1 and TRBJ2-5): KAGVTQTPRYLIKTRGQQVTLSCSPISGHRSVSWYQQTPGQGLQFLFEYFSETQRNKGNFPGRFSGRQFSNSRSEMNVSTLELGDSALYLCASSSGSTQETQYFGPGTRLLVL.

V gene TRBV6-6 combines with J gene TRBJ2-7; D call uncertain. CDR3 size: 11 residues. Germline V gives CDR1 MNHNY, CDR2 SVGAGI (reference sequence). V was shortened by 4 bases and J by 6 bases, with 7 bases between the two germline ends. The CDR3 loop is CASSLWGEQYF. The CDR3 region has the DNA TGTGCCAGCAGTTTGTGGGGCGAGCAGTACTTC.

The chain links TRBV30 to TRBJ1-4; D is uncertain. Between the trimmed V and J ends, which lost 4 bases and 8 bases, there was a span of 11 bases. CDR1 is GTSNPN and CDR2 is SVGIG in the germline V gene (reference sequence). The CDR3 has 12 amino acids. CDR3 in amino acids: CAWNFRFEKLFF. CDR3 in DNA: TGTGCCTGGAATTTTCGGTTCGAAAAACTGTTTTTT. The variable domain in full, with the rest retrieved from reference TRBV30 and TRBJ1-4, is SQTIHQWPATLVQPVGSPLSLECTVEGTSNPNLYWYRQAAGRGLQLLFYSVGIGQISSEVPQNLSASRPQDRQFILSSKKLLLSDSGFYLCAWNFRFEKLFFGSGTQLSVL.

The chain carries TRBV10-2 and TRBJ2-3; perhaps TRBD2 as D (6 bases). The CDR3 extends over 13 amino acids. Germline V gives CDR1 WSHSY, CDR2 SAAADI. Deletions cut 8 bases from V and 1 base from J, with 10 bases between. DNA of the CDR3: TGCGCCAGCCTGACTAGTCGCACAGATACGCAGTATTTT. Translating it yields CASLTSRTDTQYF.

This clone was recorded once. Other DNA sequences in the sample encode the same CDR3. The chain joins TRBV18 to TRBJ1-2; 7 nucleotides line up with TRBD1. CDR3 length equals 15 residues. The trim removed 0 bases at V and 1 base at J, leaving 2 bases unmatched. Germline values: CDR1 KGHSH, CDR2 LQKENI. CDR3 bases: TGTGCCAGCTCACCACCGGGACAGCTTAACTATGGCTACACCTTC. Translated: CASSPPGQLNYGYTF.

A note on this clone: Relative to the germline gene, one junction end is altered; a read error may explain this. The chain joins TRBV5-1 to TRBJ2-7, with D perhaps TRBD1 or TRBD2 (5 bases each). The CDR3 loop spans 16 amino acids. Germline values: CDR1 SGHRS, CDR2 YFSETQ. CDR3 DNA: TGCGCCAGCAGCTTGGACTCCACAGGTGCTCCCTACGAGCGGAACTTC. Its translation is CASSLDSTGAPYERNF.

Notes on this clone: Other nucleotide sequences in the sample specify the same CDR3. This chain connects TRBV25-1 to TRBJ1-2; possibly TRBD1 for D (5 bases). The germline V gene encodes CDR1 MGHDK and CDR2 SYGVNS. There are 13 residues in the CDR3. Trimming removed 0 bases from V and 8 bases from J, with 10 bases in between. The CDR3 DNA follows: TGTGCCAGCAGTGAATATTCGGGGGACGGCTACACCTTC. Translating gives CASSEYSGDGYTF.

V is TRBV11-2 and J is TRBJ2-7; 8 bases are shared with TRBD1. The CDR3 loop spans 16 amino acids. From germline, CDR1 is SGHAT and CDR2 FQNNGV. V shed 5 bases and J 0 bases; nucleotides not matched to a gene: 9. This CDR3 reads CASSDGQGGNSYEQYF. The CDR3 coding sequence is TGTGCCAGCAGCGATGGACAGGGAGGAAACTCCTACGAGCAGTACTTC.

This clone appeared a single time. The chain employs TRBV30 and TRBJ2-2; possibly TRBD1 or TRBD2 for D (5 bases each). CDR1 is GTSNPN, CDR2 SVGIG, per germline (reference sequence). There are 12 residues in the CDR3. The germline V and J ends were trimmed by 5 bases and 7 bases, with 11 bases remaining between them. The CDR3, as DNA: TGTGCCTGGGGGGACGGAGGCGGGGAGCTGTTTTTT. Its translation: CAWGDGGGELFF. The complete variable domain, with remaining parts taken from reference TRBV30 and TRBJ2-2, reads SQTIHQWPATLVQPVGSPLSLECTVEGTSNPNLYWYRQAAGRGLQLLFYSVGIGQISSEVPQNLSASRPQDRQFILSSKKLLLSDSGFYLCAWGDGGGELFFGEGSRLTVL.

The genes are TRBV18 and TRBJ2-1; a possible D gene is TRBD1 (5 bases). V lost 2 bases and J lost 7, with 15 bases in between. CDR1 and CDR2 from the germline V gene are KGHSH and LQKENI. CDR3 length: 15 residues. CDR3 DNA sequence: TGTGCCAGCTCACCAAGCCAGGGCTGGAAAAATGAGCAGTTCTTC. Translated, it gives CASSPSQGWKNEQFF.

This chain joins TRBV19 and TRBJ2-5; 9 nucleotides line up with TRBD1. Germline V gene data show CDR1 as LNHDA and CDR2 as SQIVND (reference sequence). The CDR3 extends over 13 amino acids. J lost 6 bases, V lost 10 bases, and 9 bases had no gene match. CDR3 residues: CATRGQGEQTQYF. In nucleotides, the CDR3 is TGTGCCACCAGGGGACAGGGAGAACAGACCCAGTACTTC.

The chain employs TRBV5-1 and TRBJ2-7, with D possibly matching TRBD2 (6 bases). The CDR3 consists of 14 residues. Germline V lookup: CDR1 SGHRS, CDR2 YFSETQ. V gave up 1 base and J gave up 5 bases, with 13 bases separating them. The CDR3 loop is CASSLLAVGDEQYF. The DNA of the CDR3 is TGCGCCAGCAGCTTGTTAGCGGTAGGGGACGAGCAGTACTTC. Together with reference TRBV5-1 and TRBJ2-7, the CDR3 gives the full variable domain: KAGVTQTPRYLIKTRGQQVTLSCSPISGHRSVSWYQQTPGQGLQFLFEYFSETQRNKGNFPGRFSGRQFSNSRSEMNVSTLELGDSALYLCASSLLAVGDEQYFGPGTRLTVT.

The chain couples TRBV11-3 to TRBJ1-3, with D perhaps TRBD1 (5 bases). The CDR3 covers 14 residues. Trimming stripped 5 bases from V and 2 bases from J, with 10 bases between. Per the germline V gene, CDR1 is SGHNT and CDR2 is YENEEA. CDR3 DNA sequence: TGTGCCAGCAGCGCTCAGGGTGCTGGAAACACCATATATTTT. It encodes CASSAQGAGNTIYF. Together with reference TRBV11-3 and TRBJ1-3, the CDR3 gives the full variable domain: EAGVVQSPRYKIIEKKQPVAFWCNPISGHNTLYWYLQNLGQGPELLIRYENEEAVDDSQLPKDRFSAERLKGVDSTLKIQPAELGDSAVYLCASSAQGAGNTIYFGEGSWLTVV.

The chain uses TRBV11-2 and TRBJ2-3; the match to TRBD2 covers 8 bases. The CDR3 has 16 amino acids. The germline V gene encodes CDR1 SGHAT and CDR2 FQNNGV. Trimming removed 1 base from V and 2 bases from J; junction bases left unmatched: 5. CDR3 sequence reads: CASSLGLLAATDTQYF. The CDR3 nucleotides are TGTGCCAGCAGCTTAGGTTTACTAGCGGCCACAGATACGCAGTATTTT.

DNA for the CDR3: TGTGCCAGCCAACAGGGGTTCGGGGCAGATACGCAGTATTTT. Translating it yields CASQQGFGADTQYF. The genes are TRBV7-3 and TRBJ2-3; TRBD1 agrees at 7 bases. V shed 8 bases and J 4 bases; nucleotides not matched to a gene: 9. The germline CDR1 and CDR2 sequences are SGHTA and FQGTGA. The CDR3 is made up of 14 amino acids.

The J gene is TRBJ2-2, the V gene TRBV5-4, with TRBD1 matching over 9 bases. CDR1 and CDR2 (germline): SGHNT, YYREEE (reference sequence). Unmatched junction bases numbered 11, after V lost 4 bases and J lost 7 bases. This CDR3 spans 16 amino acids. The CDR3 nucleotides are TGTGCCAGCAGCATCACAGGGGGCGAAATGGTCGGGGAGCTGTTTTTT. This gives the protein CASSITGGEMVGELFF.

About this clone itself: Within the sample, other DNA sequences also encode this same CDR3. This sequence joins TRBV11-2 and TRBJ1-2; no clear D. This CDR3 is built from 13 residues. Trimming took off 1 base at V and 5 bases at J, with 8 bases between the two ends. CDR1 is SGHAT and CDR2 is FQNNGV in the germline V gene. The CDR3 here is CASSLARGYGYTF. CDR3 nucleotides: TGTGCCAGCAGCTTAGCCAGAGGATATGGCTACACCTTC.

The chain recombines TRBV7-2 with TRBJ1-4; 9 bases are a match to TRBD1. The junction had 7 bases not matched to a gene; V was cut back by 6 bases and J by 8 bases. Germline loops: CDR1 SGHTA, CDR2 FQGNSA. This CDR3 is built from 14 residues. In nucleotides, the CDR3 is TGTGCCAGCAGTTGGGACAGGGTAGGCGAAAAACTGTTTTTT. It yields the protein CASSWDRVGEKLFF.